Given below is one T cell receptor (beta chain) in context. Its antigen is as yet unknown. In the naive CD8 group, cells lacked CD45RO and were positively selected for CCR7, so terminally differentiated effector memory CD45RA+ cells were left out. The CDR3 sequence is 13 residues long. Germline V gene data show CDR1 as SQVTM and CDR2 as ANQGSEA. Trimming removed 7 bases from V and 1 base from J, with 10 bases in between. TCRdb keeps only in-frame clones here, not all; method: immunoSEQ multiplex PCR. The sample comprises about 2,100,000 clones, about 92% of which are singletons, and about 1.5% rests with the top ten. The sample is drawn from a study of shared clonotypes between healthy human individuals. Overall study results and limits: Sorted-subset sequencing was shown by rarefaction to be incomplete despite large depth.

The sample consisted of naive CD8+ T cells from PBMCs. The TCR sequence derives from a man aged 18 to 30 in good health. Some clones in this sample may be carry-over from other donors' samples. The chain couples TRBV29-1 to TRBJ2-2; D gene ambiguous. The CDR3 DNA sequence: TGCAGCGCCACACAGATGAACACCGGGGAGCTGTTTTTT. It yields the protein CSATQMNTGELFF.